These 26 T cell receptor beta chains were sequenced from one sample in a study of T cells in Graves' hyperthyroidism and ophthalmopathy. The investigators amplified TCR beta CDR3 regions from RNA transcripts. An initial round of RT-PCR targeting the TCR CDR3 relied on the HTBI primer set. TCRdb analysed the multiplex PCR reads with MiXCR anew, one entry per CDR3 protein. The table shows hundreds of thousands of distinct CDR3 sequences, with 20% occurring only once. Sequencing used blood. These receptors all come from a young man with Graves' ophthalmopathy.

This clonotype was observed a handful of times. A junction end diverges from the germline sequence, so it may reflect a read error. V and J are TRBV28 and TRBJ2-5, with TRBD1 matching over 8 bases. Germline V gene sequence: CDR1 MDHEN, CDR2 SYDVKM. The CDR3 runs 11 residues. CDR3 amino acids: CASSSSGTGDF. The CDR3 region has the DNA TGTGCCAGCAGTTCCTCCGGGACAGGAGACTTC.

The gene calls are TRBV11-2 and TRBJ2-3, with TRBD2 identical over 8 bases. Germline CDR1 reads SGHAT; CDR2 reads FQNNGV. CDR3 length: 15 residues. V was clipped by 4 bases and J by 4 bases; unmatched bases: 7. CDR3 sequence: CASSSTGLESDTQYF. In DNA form, the CDR3 reads TGTGCCAGCAGCTCTACGGGACTAGAGTCAGATACGCAGTATTTT.

This chain connects TRBV9 to TRBJ1-1, with D perhaps matching TRBD1 (5 bases). The germline V gene has CDR1 SGDLS and CDR2 YYNGEE. The CDR3 covers 14 residues. Trimming removed 2 bases at V and 4 bases at J, with 12 bases between. For the CDR3, the DNA is TGTGCCAGCAGCGTTACCGGGGGTAGCACTGAAGCTTTCTTT. Amino acids: CASSVTGGSTEAFF.

The chain is built from TRBV27 and TRBJ2-4; TRBD1 matches 10 bases. Germline CDR1 and CDR2: MNHEY and SMNVEV (reference sequence). This CDR3 region has 14 residues. Unmatched junction bases numbered 6, after V lost 5 bases and J lost 8 bases. This CDR3 is CASSKLDRGDIQYF. The CDR3 coding sequence is TGTGCCAGCAGTAAGCTGGACAGGGGGGACATTCAGTACTTC.

A few counts support this clonotype. This chain connects TRBV7-9 to TRBJ2-1; TRBD2 matches 8 bases. Germline V gives CDR1 SEHNR, CDR2 FQNEAQ (reference sequence). CDR3 length: 19 residues. V was clipped by 6 bases and J by 6 bases; unmatched bases: 22. The CDR3, as DNA: TGTGCCAGCAGACGGACGGATGGACTAAGTGGCGGGAGGTTCAATGAGCAGTTCTTC. This sequence encodes CASRRTDGLSGGRFNEQFF.

The chain has TRBV25-1 and TRBJ1-1, with unresolved D. Germline values: CDR1 MGHDK, CDR2 SYGVNS. CDR3 length: 13 amino acids. Between the trimmed V and J ends, which lost 6 bases and 4 bases, there was a span of 12 bases. The CDR3 reads CASRYDGGTEAFF. In DNA form, the CDR3 reads TGTGCCAGCAGGTACGACGGAGGCACTGAAGCTTTCTTT.

This clonotype was seen many times. The rearrangement uses TRBV12-3 or TRBV12-4 and TRBJ1-1, with D uncertain. The CDR3 consists of 14 residues. Trimming removed 6 bases from V and 1 base from J, with 12 bases in between. CDR3 protein: CASSSMGSNTEAFF. In DNA, the CDR3 is TGTGCCAGCAGCAGTATGGGGTCGAACACTGAAGCTTTCTTT.

This clonotype has at least ten counts. The V call is TRBV2, the J call TRBJ1-1; TRBD1 matches at 10 bases. The ends lost 9 bases at V and 1 base at J; junction bases unmatched: 2. CDR1 and CDR2 from the germline V gene are SNHLY and FYNNEI. CDR3 length: 13 amino acids. CDR3: CARGTGENTEAFF. CDR3 DNA sequence: TGTGCCAGAGGGACAGGGGAGAACACTGAAGCTTTCTTT. Variable domain in full (rest from reference TRBV2 and TRBJ1-1): EPEVTQTPSHQVTQMGQEVILRCVPISNHLYFYWYRQILGQKVEFLVSFYNNEISEKSEIFDDQFSVERPDGSNFTLKIRSTKLEDSAMYFCARGTGENTEAFFGQGTRLTVV.

V usage is TRBV5-1 and J usage is TRBJ1-4; a weak D match, TRBD1 (6 bases). The germline CDR1 and CDR2 sequences are SGHRS and YFSETQ. The CDR3 spans 15 residues. V lost 3 bases to trimming and J lost 2 bases, with 11 bases between them. CDR3 in amino acids: CASSSAGVTNEKLFF. The CDR3 DNA is TGCGCCAGCAGCTCAGCAGGGGTGACTAATGAAAAACTGTTTTTT.

This clonotype was detected once. The genes are TRBV13 and TRBJ2-1, with 8 bases aligning to TRBD2. Germline CDR1 is PRHDT and CDR2 is FYEKMQ (reference sequence). The J segment lost 10 bases and the V segment lost 1 base, leaving 9 bases of the junction unmatched. This CDR3 region has 15 residues. CDR3 DNA: TGTGCCAGCAGCTTAGCTAGCGGGCCCTCTGGGGAGCAGTTCTTC. It translates to CASSLASGPSGEQFF.

This clonotype was found many times. The V and J genes are TRBV11-2 and TRBJ2-7; possibly TRBD1 or TRBD2 for D (5 bases each). CDR3 length equals 15 residues. V gave up 3 bases and J gave up 3 bases, with 15 bases separating them. CDR1 is SGHAT, CDR2 FQNNGV, per germline. The CDR3 reads CASSFRDGSYYEQYF. The CDR3 DNA is TGTGCCAGCAGCTTCAGGGACGGATCTTACTACGAGCAGTACTTC.

The rearrangement uses TRBV12-3 or TRBV12-4 and TRBJ2-5; D unresolved. The V and J ends lost 6 bases and 4 bases respectively, with 9 bases between them. CDR3 size: 12 residues. The CDR3 region is CASRERRETQYF. In DNA form, the CDR3 reads TGTGCCAGCAGAGAGAGGCGAGAGACCCAGTACTTC.

The chain is built from TRBV6-1 and TRBJ1-5, with D maybe TRBD1 (6 bases). With 6 bases removed from V and 6 bases from J, the gap between germline ends came to 15 bases. The germline gives CDR1 MNHNS, CDR2 SASEGT. This CDR3 contains 14 residues. The CDR3 loop is CASRHRGGFQPQHF. CDR3 nucleotide sequence: TGTGCCAGCAGGCATAGAGGGGGTTTTCAGCCCCAGCATTTT.

This clonotype came up many times. This rearrangement joins TRBV3-1 to TRBJ2-3; the match to TRBD2 covers 8 bases. The CDR3 sequence is 14 residues long. Germline assignment: CDR1 LGHDT and CDR2 YNNKEL (reference sequence). Trimming took 4 bases from V and 3 from J; bases not matched to a gene: 3. CDR3 coding DNA: TGTGCCAGCAGCCGAAGCGGGAGAACAGATACGCAGTATTTT. Encoded protein: CASSRSGRTDTQYF.

This clonotype showed up just once. This chain links TRBV29-1 with TRBJ2-4, with 13 bases identical to TRBD2. The CDR3 is 17 amino acids. V was clipped by 7 bases and J by 4 bases; unmatched bases: 13. Germline CDR1 and CDR2: SQVTM and ANQGSEA. In DNA, the CDR3 is TGCAGCGCTGCGGGACTAGCGGGACCTTTAGGTAAAAACATTCAGTACTTC. Protein: CSAAGLAGPLGKNIQYF.

As for this clonotype: It may be a read error: a sequence one base away is much more abundant. This chain links TRBV19 with TRBJ2-3; TRBD2 aligns across 14 bases. From germline, CDR1 is LNHDA and CDR2 SQIVND (reference sequence). The CDR3 is made up of 16 amino acids. J was trimmed by 6 bases and V by 0 bases; bases with no gene match: 2. The CDR3 is CASSIEGLAGADTQYF. The CDR3 DNA reads as TGTGCCAGTAGTATAGAGGGACTAGCGGGAGCGGATACGCAGTATTTT. Full variable domain (missing parts from reference TRBV19 and TRBJ2-3): DGGITQSPKYLFRKEGQNVTLSCEQNLNHDAMYWYRQDPGQGLRLIYYSQIVNDFQKGDIAEGYSVSREKKESFPLTVTSAQKNPTAFYLCASSIEGLAGADTQYFGPGTRLTVL.

This clonotype was detected a few times. The chain has TRBV4-1 and TRBJ2-2; D is undetermined. The germline V gene encodes CDR1 MGHRA and CDR2 YSYEKL. V dropped 1 base and J dropped 6 bases, with 6 bases sitting between them. The CDR3 is 13 residues long. The CDR3, as DNA: TGCGCCAGCAGCCAAGTAGCCCCCGGGGAGCTGTTTTTT. Protein: CASSQVAPGELFF.

This clonotype was counted ten times or more. This sequence joins TRBV7-9 and TRBJ2-7; tentatively, D is TRBD1 (6 bases). The germline gives CDR1 SEHNR, CDR2 FQNEAQ (reference sequence). The CDR3 is 13 amino acids. V lost 6 bases and J lost 5, with 14 bases in between. In nucleotides, the CDR3 is TGTGCCAGCAGACCCAGGGGAAACGACGAGCAGTACTTC. Protein: CASRPRGNDEQYF.

A few counts support this clonotype. The chain combines TRBV20-1 with TRBJ2-5, with D perhaps matching TRBD1 or TRBD2 (5 bases each). The V gene lost 0 bases and the J gene lost 9 bases, with 26 bases spanning the gap. Germline-derived CDR1 and CDR2 are DFQATT and SNEGSKA (reference sequence). The length of the CDR3 is 17 residues. In DNA form, the CDR3 reads TGCAGTGCTAGAGATAAAGAGGGGCCCACCGCCGTGGAGGCCCAGTACTTC. Translating gives CSARDKEGPTAVEAQYF.

In regard to this clonotype: A read error is possible here, since a much larger clone lies one base away. CDR3 residues: CASSLRGPSTDTQCF. The CDR3 nucleotides read TGTGCCAGCTCACTTAGGGGACCTAGCACAGATACGCAGTGTTTT. The rearrangement links TRBV18 to TRBJ2-3; D is perhaps TRBD1 or TRBD2 (5 bases each). Germline V gives CDR1 KGHSH, CDR2 LQKENI. The CDR3 is 15 residues long.

The chain uses TRBV6-6 and TRBJ2-5; a possible D gene is TRBD1 (7 bases). Trimming stripped 2 bases from V and 4 bases from J, with 17 bases between. Per germline, CDR1 MNHNY and CDR2 SVGAGI (reference sequence). The CDR3 covers 16 residues. The CDR3 reads CASSYLPGGSSETQYF. DNA of the CDR3: TGTGCCAGCAGTTACCTCCCAGGGGGGAGTTCAGAGACCCAGTACTTC.

This clonotype has a handful of counts. The gene calls are TRBV24-1 and TRBJ1-5; possibly TRBD1 for D (6 bases). Germline-derived CDR1 and CDR2 are KGHDR and SFDVKD. The CDR3 length is 16 residues. V dropped 10 bases and J dropped 5 bases, with 23 bases sitting between them. The CDR3 spells CATSPGGGPFHQPQHF. In DNA form, the CDR3 reads TGTGCCACTAGTCCCGGGGGGGGCCCTTTCCATCAGCCCCAGCATTTT.

This clonotype was detected many times. V usage is TRBV30 and J usage is TRBJ1-1; D unclear. The germline CDR1 and CDR2 sequences are GTSNPN and SVGIG (reference sequence). Trimming took off 7 bases at V and 1 base at J, with 16 bases between the two ends. The CDR3 spans 14 residues. The CDR3 sequence is CASQEGGPNTEAFF. The CDR3 nucleotides read TGTGCCTCCCAGGAGGGCGGACCGAACACTGAAGCTTTCTTT.

The chain recombines TRBV6-1 with TRBJ2-3; the D gene is possibly TRBD1 (6 bases). V was trimmed by 10 bases and J by 0 bases, leaving 11 bases between them. The CDR3 has 13 residues. CDR1 and CDR2 from the germline V gene are MNHNS and SASEGT. CDR3 sequence (DNA): TGTGCCAACAGGGCGGCAAGCACAGATACGCAGTATTTT. It codes for CANRAASTDTQYF.

This chain connects TRBV5-1 to TRBJ2-2; tentatively, D is TRBD2 (5 bases). Trimming shortened V by 4 bases and J by 6 bases, and 10 bases separated the two germline ends. This CDR3 comprises 13 residues. Germline loops: CDR1 SGHRS, CDR2 YFSETQ. CDR3 coding DNA: TGCGCCAGCAGCAGTACTAGTCCCGGGGAGCTGTTTTTT. Translated: CASSSTSPGELFF.

There are a few counts of this clonotype. The chain recombines TRBV24-1 with TRBJ2-5; TRBD1 or TRBD2 may be the D gene (6 bases each). CDR1 KGHDR and CDR2 SFDVKD come from the germline V gene. The CDR3 contains 12 residues. The ends were cut back, 10 bases at V and 5 bases at J, with 13 bases in the middle. CDR3 in amino acids: CATRGEGETQYF. The CDR3 DNA reads as TGTGCCACAAGGGGGGAAGGGGAGACCCAGTACTTC.